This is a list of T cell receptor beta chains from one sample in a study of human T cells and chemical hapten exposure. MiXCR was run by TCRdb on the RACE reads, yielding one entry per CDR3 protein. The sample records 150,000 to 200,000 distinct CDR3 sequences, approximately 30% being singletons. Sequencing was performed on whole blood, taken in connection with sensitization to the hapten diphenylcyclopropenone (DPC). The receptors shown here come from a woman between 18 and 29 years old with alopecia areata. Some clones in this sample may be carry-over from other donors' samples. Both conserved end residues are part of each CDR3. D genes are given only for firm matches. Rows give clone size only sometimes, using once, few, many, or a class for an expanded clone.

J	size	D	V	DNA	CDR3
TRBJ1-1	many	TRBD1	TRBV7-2	TGTGCCAGCAGCACCACAGGGGCGACGGTGAACACTGAAGCTTTCTTT	CASSTTGATVNTEAFF
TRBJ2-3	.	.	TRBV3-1	TGTGCCAGCAGCCGGGACATCACAGATACGCAGTATTTT	CASSRDITDTQYF
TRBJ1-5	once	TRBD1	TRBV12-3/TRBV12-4	TGTGCCAGCAGTTTACAGACAGGGGGCTGGCAGCCCCAGCATTTT	CASSLQTGGWQPQHF
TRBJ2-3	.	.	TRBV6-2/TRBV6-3	TGTGCCAGCAGTTACCCGCCTGCAGATACGCAGTATTTT	CASSYPPADTQYF
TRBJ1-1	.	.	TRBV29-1	TGCAGCGTTGATTCTATGAGATCCCCAACCAAAGCTTTCTTT	CSVDSMRSPTKAFF
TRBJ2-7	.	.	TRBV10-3	TGTGCCATCAGTGAGTCTACAGGGGAGCAGTACTTC	CAISESTGEQYF
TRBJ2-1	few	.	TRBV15	TGTGCCACCAGACCAAGGGGCTCCTACAATGAGCAGTTCTTC	CATRPRGSYNEQFF
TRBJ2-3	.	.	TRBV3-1	TGTGCCAGCAGCCAAGAGTTCTCAGAAATCACAGATACGCAGTATTTT	CASSQEFSEITDTQYF
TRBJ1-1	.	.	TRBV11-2	TGTGCCAGCAGCCGTCCGGGGACTGAAGCTTTCTTT	CASSRPGTEAFF
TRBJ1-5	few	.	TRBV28	TGTGCCAGCAGTGCGTACAGGTCGAATCAGCCCCAGCATTTT	CASSAYRSNQPQHF
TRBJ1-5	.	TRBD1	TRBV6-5	TGTGCCAGCACCGGGACAGGTTGGAATCAGCCCCAGCATTTT	CASTGTGWNQPQHF